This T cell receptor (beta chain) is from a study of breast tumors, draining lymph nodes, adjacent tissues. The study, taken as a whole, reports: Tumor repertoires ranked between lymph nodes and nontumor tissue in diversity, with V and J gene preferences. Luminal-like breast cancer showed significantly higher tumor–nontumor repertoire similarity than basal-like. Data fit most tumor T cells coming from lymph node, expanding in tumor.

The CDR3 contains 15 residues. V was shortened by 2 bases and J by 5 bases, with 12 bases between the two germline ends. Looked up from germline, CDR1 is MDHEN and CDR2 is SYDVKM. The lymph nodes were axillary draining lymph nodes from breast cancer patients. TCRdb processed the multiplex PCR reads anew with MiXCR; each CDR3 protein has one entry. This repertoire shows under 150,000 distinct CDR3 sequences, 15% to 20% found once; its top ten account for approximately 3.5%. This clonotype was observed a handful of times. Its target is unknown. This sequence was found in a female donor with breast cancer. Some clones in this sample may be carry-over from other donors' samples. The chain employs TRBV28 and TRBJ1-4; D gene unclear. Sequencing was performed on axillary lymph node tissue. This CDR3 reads CASSLPNDPNEKLFF. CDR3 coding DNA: TGTGCCAGCAGTTTACCAAATGACCCGAATGAAAAACTGTTTTTT. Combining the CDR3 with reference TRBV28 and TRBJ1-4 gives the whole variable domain DVKVTQSSRYLVKRTGEKVFLECVQDMDHENMFWYRQDPGLGLRLIYFSYDVKMKEKGDIPEGYSVSREKKERFSLILESASTNQTSMYLCASSLPNDPNEKLFFGSGTQLSVL.